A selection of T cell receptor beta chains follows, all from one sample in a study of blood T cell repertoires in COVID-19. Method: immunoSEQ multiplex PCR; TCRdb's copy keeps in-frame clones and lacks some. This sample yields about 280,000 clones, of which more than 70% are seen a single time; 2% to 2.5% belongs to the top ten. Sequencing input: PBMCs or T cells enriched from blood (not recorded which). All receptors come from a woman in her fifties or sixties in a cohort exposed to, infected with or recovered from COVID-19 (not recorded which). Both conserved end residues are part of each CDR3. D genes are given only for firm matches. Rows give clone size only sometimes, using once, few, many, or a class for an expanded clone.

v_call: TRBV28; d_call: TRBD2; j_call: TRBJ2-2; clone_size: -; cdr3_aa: CASSSSGSTGELFF; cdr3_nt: TGTGCCAGCAGTTCCAGCGGGAGCACCGGGGAGCTGTTTTTT
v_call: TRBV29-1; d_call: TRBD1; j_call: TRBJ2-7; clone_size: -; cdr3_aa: CSVAGDDRGRTDEQYF; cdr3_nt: TGCAGCGTCGCCGGGGATGACAGGGGACGAACGGACGAGCAGTACTTC
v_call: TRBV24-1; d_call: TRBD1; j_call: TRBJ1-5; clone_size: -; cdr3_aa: CATSDSRGQGFNQPQHF; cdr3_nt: TGTGCCACCAGTGATTCGAGAGGACAGGGCTTTAATCAGCCCCAGCATTTT
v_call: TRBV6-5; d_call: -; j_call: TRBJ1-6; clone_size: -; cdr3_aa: CASGGALGSPLHF; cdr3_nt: TGTGCCTCCGGGGGGGCCTTAGGTTCACCCCTCCACTTT
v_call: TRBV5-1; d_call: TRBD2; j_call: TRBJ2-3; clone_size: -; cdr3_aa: CASSLGAGAKTDTQYF; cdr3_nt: TGCGCCAGCAGCTTAGGCGCGGGAGCTAAGACAGATACGCAGTATTTT
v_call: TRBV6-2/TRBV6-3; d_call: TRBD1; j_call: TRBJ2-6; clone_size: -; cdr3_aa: CASSLGGTGANVLTF; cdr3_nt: TGTGCCAGCAGTCTAGGGGGCACAGGGGCCAACGTCCTGACTTTC
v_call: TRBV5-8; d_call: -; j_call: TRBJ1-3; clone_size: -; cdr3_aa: CASSSDSGFSGNTIYF; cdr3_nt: TGTGCCAGCAGCTCGGACTCGGGTTTCTCTGGAAACACCATATATTTT
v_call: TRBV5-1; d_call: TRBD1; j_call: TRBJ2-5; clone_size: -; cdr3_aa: CASSLSGTEETQYF; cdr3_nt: TGCGCCAGCAGCCTCTCCGGGACAGAAGAGACCCAGTACTTC
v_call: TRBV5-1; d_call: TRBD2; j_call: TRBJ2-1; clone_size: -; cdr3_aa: CASSLPPSGSPFF; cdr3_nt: TGCGCCAGCAGCTTGCCCCCTAGCGGGAGCCCGTTCTTC
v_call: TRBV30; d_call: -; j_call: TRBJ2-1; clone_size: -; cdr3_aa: CAWSSQGYEQFF; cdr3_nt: TGTGCCTGGAGCTCACAGGGTTATGAGCAGTTCTTC
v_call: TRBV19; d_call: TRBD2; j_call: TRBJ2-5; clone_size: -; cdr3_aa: CASALGLATLQETQYF; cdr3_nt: TGTGCCAGTGCCCTCGGACTAGCAACCCTCCAAGAGACCCAGTACTTC
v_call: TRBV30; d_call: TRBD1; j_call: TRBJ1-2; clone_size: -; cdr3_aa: CAWSFRTGYYGYTF; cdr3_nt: TGTGCCTGGAGTTTCAGGACAGGGTACTATGGCTACACCTTC
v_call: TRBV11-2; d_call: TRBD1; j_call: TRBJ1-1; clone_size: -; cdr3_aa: CASSPRQGRFFTEAFF; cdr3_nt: TGTGCCAGCAGCCCCCGACAGGGCAGGTTTTTTACTGAAGCTTTCTTT
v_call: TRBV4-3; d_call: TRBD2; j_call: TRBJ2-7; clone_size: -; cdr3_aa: CASSQVSGRAHEQYF; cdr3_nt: TGCGCCAGCAGCCAAGTTAGCGGGAGGGCCCACGAGCAGTACTTC
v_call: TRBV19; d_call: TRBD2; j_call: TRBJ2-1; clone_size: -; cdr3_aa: CASTGLAGTQANEQFF; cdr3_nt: TGTGCCAGTACGGGACTAGCGGGAACTCAGGCCAATGAGCAGTTCTTC
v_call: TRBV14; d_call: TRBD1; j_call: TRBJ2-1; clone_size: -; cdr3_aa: CASSHWTGAGVYNEQFF; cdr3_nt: TGTGCCAGCAGCCATTGGACAGGGGCCGGTGTTTACAATGAGCAGTTCTTC
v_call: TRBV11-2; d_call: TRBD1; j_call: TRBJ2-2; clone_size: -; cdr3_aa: CASSLGQGRTGELFF; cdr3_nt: TGTGCCAGCAGCTTAGGACAGGGTCGCACCGGGGAGCTGTTTTTT
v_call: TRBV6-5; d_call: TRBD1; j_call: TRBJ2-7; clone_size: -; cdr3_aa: CASRSPGTGTYEQYF; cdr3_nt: TGTGCCAGCAGGTCCCCCGGGACAGGGACCTACGAGCAGTACTTC
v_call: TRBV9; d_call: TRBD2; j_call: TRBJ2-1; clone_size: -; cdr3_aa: CASSKVAGVNEQFF; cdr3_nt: TGTGCCAGCAGCAAGGTAGCGGGAGTCAATGAGCAGTTCTTC
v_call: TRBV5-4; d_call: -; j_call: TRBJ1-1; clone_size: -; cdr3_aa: CASSYKPNPNTEAFF; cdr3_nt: TGTGCCAGCAGCTATAAGCCCAATCCCAACACTGAAGCTTTCTTT
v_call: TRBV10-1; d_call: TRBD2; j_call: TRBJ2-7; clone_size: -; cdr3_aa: CASSPGSGRPNEQYF; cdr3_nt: TGCGCCAGCAGCCCGGGGAGCGGGAGGCCCAACGAGCAGTACTTC
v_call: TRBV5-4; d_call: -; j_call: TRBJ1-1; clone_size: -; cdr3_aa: CASSARTADYTEAFF; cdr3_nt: TGTGCCAGCAGCGCGCGGACAGCCGATTACACTGAAGCTTTCTTT
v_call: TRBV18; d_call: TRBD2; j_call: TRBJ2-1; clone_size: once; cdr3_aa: CASSVVSGSYNEQFF; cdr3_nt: TGTGCCAGCTCAGTCGTCAGCGGGAGTTACAATGAGCAGTTCTTC
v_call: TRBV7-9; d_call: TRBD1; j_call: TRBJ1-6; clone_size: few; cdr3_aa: CASSSGTGSGSPLHF; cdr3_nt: TGTGCCAGCAGCTCGGGGACAGGGTCAGGTTCACCCCTCCACTTT
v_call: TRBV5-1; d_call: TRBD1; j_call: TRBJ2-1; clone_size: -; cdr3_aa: CASSFVDRDYNEQFF; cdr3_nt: TGCGCCAGCAGCTTCGTGGACAGGGACTACAATGAGCAGTTCTTC
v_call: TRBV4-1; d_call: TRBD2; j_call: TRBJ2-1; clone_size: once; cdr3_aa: CASSQRTSGRHEQFF; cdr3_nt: TGCGCCAGCAGCCAACGGACTAGCGGGAGGCATGAGCAGTTCTTC
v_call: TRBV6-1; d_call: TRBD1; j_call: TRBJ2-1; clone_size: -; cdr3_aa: CASSETGDLEQFF; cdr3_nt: TGTGCCAGCAGTGAGACAGGGGACCTTGAGCAGTTCTTC
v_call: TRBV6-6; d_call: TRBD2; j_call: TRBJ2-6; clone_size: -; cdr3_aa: CASSLAKTRAGAWGANVLTF; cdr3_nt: TGTGCCAGCAGCTTAGCAAAGACTCGAGCGGGAGCATGGGGGGCCAACGTCCTGACTTTC
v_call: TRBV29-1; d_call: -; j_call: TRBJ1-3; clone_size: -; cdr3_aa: CSVEGTAGNTIYF; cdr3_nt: TGCAGCGTTGAAGGGACAGCCGGAAACACCATATATTTT
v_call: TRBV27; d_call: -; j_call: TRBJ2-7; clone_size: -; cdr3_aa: CASSLRTGKSYEQYF; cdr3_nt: TGTGCCAGCAGTTTAAGAACGGGAAAGTCCTACGAGCAGTACTTC